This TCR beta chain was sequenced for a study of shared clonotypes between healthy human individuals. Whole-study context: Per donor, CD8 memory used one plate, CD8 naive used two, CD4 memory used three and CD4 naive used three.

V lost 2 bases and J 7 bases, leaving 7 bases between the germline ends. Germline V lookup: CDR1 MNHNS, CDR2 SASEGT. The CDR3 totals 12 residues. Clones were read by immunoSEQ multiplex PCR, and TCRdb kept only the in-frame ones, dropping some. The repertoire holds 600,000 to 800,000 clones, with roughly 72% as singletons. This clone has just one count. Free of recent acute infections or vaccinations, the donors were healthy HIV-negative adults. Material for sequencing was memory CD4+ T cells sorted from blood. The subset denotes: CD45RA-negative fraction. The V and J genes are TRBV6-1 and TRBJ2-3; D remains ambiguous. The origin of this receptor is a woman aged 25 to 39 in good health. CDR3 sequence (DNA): TGTGCCAGCAGTGAATGGCAGCATACGCAGTATTTT. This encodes CASSEWQHTQYF.